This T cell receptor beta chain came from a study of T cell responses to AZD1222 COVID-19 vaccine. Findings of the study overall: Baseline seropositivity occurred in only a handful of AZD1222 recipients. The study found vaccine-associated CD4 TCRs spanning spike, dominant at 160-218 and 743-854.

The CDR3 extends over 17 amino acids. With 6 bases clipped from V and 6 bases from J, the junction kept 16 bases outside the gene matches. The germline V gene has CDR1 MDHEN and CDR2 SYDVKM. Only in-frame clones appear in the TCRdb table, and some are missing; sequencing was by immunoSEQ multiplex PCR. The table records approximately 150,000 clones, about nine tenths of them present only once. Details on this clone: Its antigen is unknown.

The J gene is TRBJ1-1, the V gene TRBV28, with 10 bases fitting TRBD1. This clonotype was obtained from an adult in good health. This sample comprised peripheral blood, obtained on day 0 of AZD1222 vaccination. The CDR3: CASRFDRGPGSLSEAFF. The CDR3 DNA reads TGTGCCAGCAGGTTCGACAGGGGGCCAGGTTCGTTGTCTGAAGCTTTCTTT.